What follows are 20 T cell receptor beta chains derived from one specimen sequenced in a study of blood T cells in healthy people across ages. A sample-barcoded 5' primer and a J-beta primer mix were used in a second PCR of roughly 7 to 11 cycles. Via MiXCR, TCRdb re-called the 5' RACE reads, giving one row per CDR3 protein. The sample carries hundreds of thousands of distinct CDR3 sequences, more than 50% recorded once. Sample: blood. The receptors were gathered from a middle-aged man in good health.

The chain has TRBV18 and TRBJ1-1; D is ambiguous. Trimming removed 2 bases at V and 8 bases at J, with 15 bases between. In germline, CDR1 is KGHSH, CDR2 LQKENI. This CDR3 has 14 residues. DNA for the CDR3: TGTGCCAGCTCACCAGATAATGGGCAGGACGAAGCTTTCTTT. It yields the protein CASSPDNGQDEAFF.

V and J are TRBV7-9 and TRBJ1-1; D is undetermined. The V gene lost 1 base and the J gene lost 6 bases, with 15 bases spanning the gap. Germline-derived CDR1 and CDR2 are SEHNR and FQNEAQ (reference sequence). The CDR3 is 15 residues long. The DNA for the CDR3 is TGTGCCAGCAGCTTAGATGTGGGCGCGCGCGCTGAAGCTTTCTTT. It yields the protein CASSLDVGARAEAFF.

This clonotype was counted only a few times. This CDR3 is CAISGGESRQQETQYF. In DNA, the CDR3 is TGTGCCATCAGTGGCGGGGAGAGCAGGCAGCAAGAGACCCAGTACTTC. The rearrangement links TRBV10-3 to TRBJ2-5, with a weak D call TRBD2 (6 bases). CDR1 and CDR2 from the germline V gene are ENHRY and SYGVKD. This CDR3 spans 16 amino acids. V dropped 4 bases and J dropped 2 bases, with 17 bases sitting between them.

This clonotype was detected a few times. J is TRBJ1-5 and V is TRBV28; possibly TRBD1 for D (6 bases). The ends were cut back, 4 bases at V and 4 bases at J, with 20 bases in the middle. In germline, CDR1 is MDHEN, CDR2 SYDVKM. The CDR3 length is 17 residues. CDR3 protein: CASSSNYGTIKNQPQHF. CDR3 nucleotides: TGTGCCAGCAGTTCCAACTACGGGACAATAAAGAATCAGCCCCAGCATTTT.

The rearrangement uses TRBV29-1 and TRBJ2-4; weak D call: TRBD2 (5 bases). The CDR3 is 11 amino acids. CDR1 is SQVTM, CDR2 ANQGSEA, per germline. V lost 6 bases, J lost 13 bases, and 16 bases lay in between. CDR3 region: CSVGWENEQYF. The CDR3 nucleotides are TGCAGCGTCGGATGGGAGAATGAGCAGTACTTC.

As DNA, the CDR3 is TGCAGTGCTAGGAGGGCGGGCGGGGAGACCCAGTACTTC. This sequence encodes CSARRAGGETQYF. The V gene is TRBV20-1, the J gene TRBJ2-5, with D maybe TRBD2 (5 bases). The CDR3 sequence is 13 residues long. CDR1 and CDR2 from the germline V gene are DFQATT and SNEGSKA (reference sequence). Trimming cost V 3 bases and J 5 bases, with 13 bases left between them.

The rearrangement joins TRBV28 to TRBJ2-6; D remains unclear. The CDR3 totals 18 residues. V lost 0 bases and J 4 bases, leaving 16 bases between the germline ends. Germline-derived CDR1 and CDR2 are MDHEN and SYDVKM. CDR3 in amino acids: CASSLWTSRAPGANVLTF. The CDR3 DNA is TGTGCCAGCAGTTTATGGACCAGTAGAGCACCCGGGGCCAACGTCCTGACTTTC.

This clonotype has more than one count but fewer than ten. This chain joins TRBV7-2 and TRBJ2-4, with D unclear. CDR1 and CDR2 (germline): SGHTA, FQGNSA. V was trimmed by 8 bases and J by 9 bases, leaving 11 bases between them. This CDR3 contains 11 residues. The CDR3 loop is CASSDASIQYF. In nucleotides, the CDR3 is TGTGCCAGCTCGGACGCGAGCATTCAGTACTTC.

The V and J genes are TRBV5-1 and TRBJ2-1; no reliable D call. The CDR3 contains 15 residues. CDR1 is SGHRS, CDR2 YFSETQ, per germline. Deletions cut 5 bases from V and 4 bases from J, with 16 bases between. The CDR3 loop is CASSRLPGIYNEQFF. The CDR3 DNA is TGCGCCAGCAGTCGACTTCCCGGCATTTACAATGAGCAGTTCTTC. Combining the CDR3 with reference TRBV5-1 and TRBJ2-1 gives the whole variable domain KAGVTQTPRYLIKTRGQQVTLSCSPISGHRSVSWYQQTPGQGLQFLFEYFSETQRNKGNFPGRFSGRQFSNSRSEMNVSTLELGDSALYLCASSRLPGIYNEQFFGPGTRLTVL.

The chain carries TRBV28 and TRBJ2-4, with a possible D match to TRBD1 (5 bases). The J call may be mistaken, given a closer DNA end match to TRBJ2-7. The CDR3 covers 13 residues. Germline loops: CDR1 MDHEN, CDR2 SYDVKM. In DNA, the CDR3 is TGTGCCAGCAGTCAAAGACAGACCTACGAGCAGTACTTC. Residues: CASSQRQTYEQYF.

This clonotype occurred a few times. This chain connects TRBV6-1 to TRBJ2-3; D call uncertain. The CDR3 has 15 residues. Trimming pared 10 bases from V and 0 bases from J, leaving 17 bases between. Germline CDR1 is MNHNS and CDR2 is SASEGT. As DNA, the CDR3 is TGTGCCACCGAAACGCTCGGCGGCAGCACAGATACGCAGTATTTT. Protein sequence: CATETLGGSTDTQYF.

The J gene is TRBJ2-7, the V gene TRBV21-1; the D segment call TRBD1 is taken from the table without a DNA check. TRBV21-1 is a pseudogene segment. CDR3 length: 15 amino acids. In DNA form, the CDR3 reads TGTGCCAGCAGGGGACAGCACTCGTGCTTCTACGAGCAGTACTTC. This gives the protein CASRGQHSCFYEQYF.

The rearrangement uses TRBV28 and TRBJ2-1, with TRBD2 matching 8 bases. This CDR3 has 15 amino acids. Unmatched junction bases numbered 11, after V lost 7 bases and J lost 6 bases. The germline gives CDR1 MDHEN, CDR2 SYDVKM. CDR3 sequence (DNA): TGTGCCAGCACTCCCTTCCCCGGACTAGCCAATGAGCAGTTCTTC. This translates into CASTPFPGLANEQFF.

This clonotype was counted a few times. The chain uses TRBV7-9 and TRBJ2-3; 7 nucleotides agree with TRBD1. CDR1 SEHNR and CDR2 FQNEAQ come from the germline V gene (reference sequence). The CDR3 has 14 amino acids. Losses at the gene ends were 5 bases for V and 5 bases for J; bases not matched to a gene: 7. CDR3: CASSRTGGGDTQYF. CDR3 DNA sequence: TGTGCCAGCAGCCGGACAGGCGGAGGAGATACGCAGTATTTT.

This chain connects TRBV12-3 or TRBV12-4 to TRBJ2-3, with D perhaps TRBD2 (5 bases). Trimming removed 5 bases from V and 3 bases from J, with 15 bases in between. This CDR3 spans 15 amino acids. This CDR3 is CASSPGGRRTDTQYF. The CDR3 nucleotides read TGTGCCAGCAGTCCAGGAGGTAGGAGGACAGATACGCAGTATTTT.

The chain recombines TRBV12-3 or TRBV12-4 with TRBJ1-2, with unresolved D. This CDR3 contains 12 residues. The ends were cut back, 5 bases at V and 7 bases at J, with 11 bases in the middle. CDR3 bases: TGTGCCAGCAGTCTAAGGACTTTTGGCTACACCTTC. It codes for CASSLRTFGYTF.

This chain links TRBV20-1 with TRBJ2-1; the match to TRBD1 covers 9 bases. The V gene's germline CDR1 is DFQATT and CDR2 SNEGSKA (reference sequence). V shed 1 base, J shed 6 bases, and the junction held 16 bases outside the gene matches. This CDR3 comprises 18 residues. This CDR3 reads CSARVTPGQGGLVNEQFF. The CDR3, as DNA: TGCAGTGCTAGAGTAACGCCGGGACAGGGAGGGTTGGTCAATGAGCAGTTCTTC.

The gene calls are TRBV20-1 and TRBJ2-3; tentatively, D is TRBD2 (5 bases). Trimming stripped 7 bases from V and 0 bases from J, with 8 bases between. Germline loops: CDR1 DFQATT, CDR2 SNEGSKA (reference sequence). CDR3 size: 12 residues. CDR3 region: CSGGGSTDTQYF. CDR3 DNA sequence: TGCAGTGGTGGCGGGAGCACAGATACGCAGTATTTT.

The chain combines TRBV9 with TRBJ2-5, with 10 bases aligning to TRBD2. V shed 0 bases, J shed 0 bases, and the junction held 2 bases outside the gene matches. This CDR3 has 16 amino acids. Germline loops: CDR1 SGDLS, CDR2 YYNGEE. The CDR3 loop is CASSVGLAGDQETQYF. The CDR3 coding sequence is TGTGCCAGCAGCGTAGGGCTAGCGGGGGACCAAGAGACCCAGTACTTC.

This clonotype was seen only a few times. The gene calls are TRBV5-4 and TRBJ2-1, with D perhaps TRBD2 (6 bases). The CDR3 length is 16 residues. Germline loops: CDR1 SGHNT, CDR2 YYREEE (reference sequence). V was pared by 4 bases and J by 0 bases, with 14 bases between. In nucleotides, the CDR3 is TGTGCCAGCAGCGCCTCCGGGGGAAGCTCCTACAATGAGCAGTTCTTC. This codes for CASSASGGSSYNEQFF.